The 7 T cell receptor beta chains below come from one sample, sequenced in a study of technical replicates of blood from a few donors. Assay: immunoSEQ multiplex PCR; the TCRdb copy retains only in-frame clones and omits some. The data hold just under 85,000 clones, with over 85% observed a single time. What was sequenced was T cells isolated from PBMCs. These receptor sequences come from a human donor in good health.

The rearrangement uses TRBV4-1 and TRBJ2-3; the D is unclear. CDR3 size: 13 residues. Germline V gene sequence: CDR1 MGHRA, CDR2 YSYEKL. V gave up 3 bases and J gave up 4 bases, with 8 bases separating them. CDR3: CASSQLAADTQYF. CDR3 bases: TGCGCCAGCAGCCAGCTTGCGGCAGATACGCAGTATTTT.

The gene calls are TRBV7-3 and TRBJ2-2, with 8 positions matching TRBD1. Germline trimming cut 5 bases from V and 2 bases from J; bases unmatched to any gene: 4. The CDR3 runs to 15 residues. Germline lookup yields CDR1 SGHTA and CDR2 FQGTGA. The CDR3 DNA is TGTGCCAGCAGCGAGACAGGGGTTAACACCGGGGAGCTGTTTTTT. It is translated as CASSETGVNTGELFF.

The chain links TRBV19 to TRBJ2-5, with 8 bases lining up with TRBD2. CDR3 length: 15 amino acids. After removal of 7 bases from V and 0 bases from J, the junction contained 7 bases not matched to a gene. Germline CDR1 is LNHDA and CDR2 is SQIVND (reference sequence). The CDR3 spells CASNPGGGHQETQYF. The CDR3 bases are TGTGCCAGTAACCCCGGGGGGGGCCACCAAGAGACCCAGTACTTC. Full variable domain (rest looked up from reference TRBV19 and TRBJ2-5): DGGITQSPKYLFRKEGQNVTLSCEQNLNHDAMYWYRQDPGQGLRLIYYSQIVNDFQKGDIAEGYSVSREKKESFPLTVTSAQKNPTAFYLCASNPGGGHQETQYFGPGTRLLVL.

This chain joins TRBV14 and TRBJ2-5, with 14 positions matching TRBD2. This CDR3 is built from 17 residues. Trimming removed 0 bases from V and 4 bases from J; junction bases left unmatched: 4. Germline V gives CDR1 SGHDN, CDR2 FVKESK. The CDR3: CASSQDVGTSGGETQYF. In DNA form, the CDR3 reads TGTGCCAGCAGCCAAGACGTCGGGACTAGCGGGGGAGAGACCCAGTACTTC.

The J gene is TRBJ1-1, the V gene TRBV7-2; 9 bases align to TRBD1. Germline values: CDR1 SGHTA, CDR2 FQGNSA. The CDR3 loop spans 13 amino acids. Trimming took 5 bases from V and 7 from J; bases not matched to a gene: 5. The CDR3 region is CASSLRQGGEAFF. The CDR3 coding sequence is TGTGCCAGCAGCCTCCGACAGGGGGGTGAAGCTTTCTTT.

This sequence joins TRBV9 and TRBJ2-1, with 7 bases matching TRBD2. The ends lost 0 bases at V and 7 bases at J; junction bases unmatched: 7. Per the germline V gene, CDR1 is SGDLS and CDR2 is YYNGEE. This CDR3 comprises 15 residues. CDR3 bases: TGTGCCAGCAGCGTAGGGGGGGGTAATACTAATGAGCAGTTCTTC. The encoded protein is CASSVGGGNTNEQFF.

The chain has TRBV19 and TRBJ2-3; 7 nucleotides line up with TRBD1. The J segment lost 1 base and the V segment lost 5 bases, leaving 9 bases of the junction unmatched. CDR1 LNHDA and CDR2 SQIVND come from the germline V gene (reference sequence). The CDR3 loop spans 16 amino acids. CDR3 DNA sequence: TGTGCCAGTAGTCCGCACAGGGGAGTGGGCACAGATACGCAGTATTTT. It specifies CASSPHRGVGTDTQYF.